This is a list of T cell receptor beta chains from one sample in a study of T cell changes during pregnancy in multiple sclerosis. TCRdb keeps only in-frame clones here, not all; method: immunoSEQ multiplex PCR. The sample lists 38,000 or so clones, around 90% occurring once. The starting material was CD4+ T cells from peripheral blood mononuclear cells, obtained in the third trimester of pregnancy. The receptors here all came from a female donor with multiple sclerosis, enrolled in a pregnancy study. Both conserved end residues are part of each CDR3. The D gene is left open where the match is weak. The listing skips clone size in some rows; elsewhere it reads once, few, many or a size class.

- | - | TRBJ2-3 | 15 | TRBV27 | TGTGCCAGCAGTCCCCGGGGAGTTCCGGCAGATACGCAGTATTTT | CASSPRGVPADTQYF
TRBD2 | - | TRBJ2-1 | 17 | TRBV7-9 | TGTGCCAGCAGCTTAGCCGGGGGGTCGGGAGCGGATAATGAGCAGTTCTTC | CASSLAGGSGADNEQFF
- | - | TRBJ1-2 | 14 | TRBV4-3 | TGCGCCAGCAGCCAAGAGCACAGGAACTATGGCTACACCTTC | CASSQEHRNYGYTF
- | - | TRBJ2-3 | 16 | TRBV5-4 | TGTGCCAGCAGCTTGTATCAGGGTTTGGGCACAGATACGCAGTATTTT | CASSLYQGLGTDTQYF
TRBD1 | - | TRBJ1-1 | 17 | TRBV5-1 | TGCGCCAGCAGCTTGGTCGGCAGGGGGGTACTAAACACTGAAGCTTTCTTT | CASSLVGRGVLNTEAFF
TRBD1 | once | TRBJ2-3 | 15 | TRBV18 | TGTGCCAGCTCCCCCGGACAGGGTGAGGCAGATACGCAGTATTTT | CASSPGQGEADTQYF
- | - | TRBJ1-3 | 14 | TRBV30 | TGTGCCTGGGGAAACGGGGGCTCTGGAAACACCATATATTTT | CAWGNGGSGNTIYF
- | - | TRBJ1-1 | 14 | TRBV18 | TGTGCCAGCTCGTACGACAGCATGAACACTGAAGCTTTCTTT | CASSYDSMNTEAFF
TRBD1 | - | TRBJ1-5 | 14 | TRBV2 | TGTGCCAGCAAACGGACAGGGAACAATCAGCCCCAGCATTTT | CASKRTGNNQPQHF
- | - | TRBJ2-6 | 17 | TRBV27 | TGTGCCAGCAGTTTAATGGCAGGGAGGACTGGGGCCAACGTCCTGACTTTC | CASSLMAGRTGANVLTF
- | - | TRBJ2-3 | 13 | TRBV18 | TGTGCCAGCTCACCTCAATCCGGAGATACGCAGTATTTT | CASSPQSGDTQYF